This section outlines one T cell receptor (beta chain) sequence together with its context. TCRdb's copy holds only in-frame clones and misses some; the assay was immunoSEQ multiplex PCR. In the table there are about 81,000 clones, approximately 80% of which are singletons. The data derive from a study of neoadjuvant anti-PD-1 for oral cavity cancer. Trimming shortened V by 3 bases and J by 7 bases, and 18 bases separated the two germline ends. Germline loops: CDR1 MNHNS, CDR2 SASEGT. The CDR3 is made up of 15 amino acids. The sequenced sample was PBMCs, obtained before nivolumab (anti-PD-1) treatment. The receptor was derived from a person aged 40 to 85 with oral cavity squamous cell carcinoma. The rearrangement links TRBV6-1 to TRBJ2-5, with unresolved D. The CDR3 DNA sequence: TGTGCCAGCAGTGACGGATACACAAGGCTGGGGACCCAGTACTTC. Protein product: CASSDGYTRLGTQYF.